This TCR beta chain was retrieved from a study of T cells in tumors after PD-1 blockade. In the study overall: Excluded were patients with checkpoint blockade, immunosuppressants, or radiotherapy or other anti-cancer therapy within 4 weeks. Either cemiplimab 350 mg every 2 weeks or pembrolizumab 200 mg every 3 weeks was given. Study observations and caveats: Some novel exhausted tumor clones appeared in pre-treatment blood, suggesting peripheral recruitment.

The repertoire was sequenced with immunoSEQ multiplex PCR; TCRdb's copy has only in-frame clones and lacks some. The data contain approximately 59,000 clones, about four fifths of them singletons. Trimming took off 0 bases at V and 2 bases at J, with 8 bases between the two ends. The germline V gene encodes CDR1 ENHRY and CDR2 SYGVKD. The CDR3 runs 14 residues. Notes on this clone: Antigen unknown.

Tumor or blood genomic DNA was sequenced, with inputs of about 600 ng to 6,004 ng. The clonotype comes from a human donor with basal cell carcinoma. The rearrangement links TRBV10-3 to TRBJ2-7; D might be TRBD2 (6 bases). The source was PBMCs, collected before anti-PD-1 treatment. DNA for the CDR3: TGTGCCATCAGTGAGTCGGGAGGAACCTACGAGCAGTACTTC. It translates to CAISESGGTYEQYF.